Listed here are 2 T cell receptor beta chains from one sample, sequenced in a study of T cell responses to AZD1222 COVID-19 vaccine. Here immunoSEQ multiplex PCR was the method, and the copy in TCRdb shows in-frame clones only, minus some. The sample lists roughly 150,000 clones; 90% were seen once. Sequenced here: peripheral blood, sampled on day 0 of AZD1222 vaccination. The receptor source for this set is an adult in good health.

The CDR3 sequence is CASSITGAGGEQYF. In DNA form, the CDR3 reads TGCGCCAGCAGCATTACAGGGGCGGGTGGCGAGCAGTACTTC. The V call is TRBV5-1, the J call TRBJ2-7; 7 bases agree with TRBD1. Trimming cost V 4 bases and J 6 bases; bases outside gene matches: 10. Germline V gene data show CDR1 as SGHRS and CDR2 as YFSETQ. The CDR3 sequence is 14 residues long. Together with reference TRBV5-1 and TRBJ2-7, the CDR3 gives the full variable domain: KAGVTQTPRYLIKTRGQQVTLSCSPISGHRSVSWYQQTPGQGLQFLFEYFSETQRNKGNFPGRFSGRQFSNSRSEMNVSTLELGDSALYLCASSITGAGGEQYFGPGTRLTVT.

This clone was observed a handful of times. The rearrangement joins TRBV15 to TRBJ2-2; no clear D gene. This CDR3 spans 14 amino acids. Trimming took 0 bases from V and 1 from J, leaving 3 bases between them. The germline V gene encodes CDR1 LNHNV and CDR2 YYDKDF (reference sequence). CDR3: CATSRDKNTGELFF. The DNA for the CDR3 is TGTGCCACCAGCAGAGACAAGAACACCGGGGAGCTGTTTTTT.